These T cell receptor beta chains were read from a single sample in a study of T cells in narcolepsy. This table comes from immunoSEQ multiplex PCR, and its TCRdb copy is limited to in-frame clones, with some not included. Of approximately 25,000 clones listed, approximately 84% are singletons. Material: CD45RA- memory CD4+ T cells from PBMCs. These receptor sequences come from a human donor with narcolepsy. Each CDR3 is given with its conserved first and last residue. A D gene is named only where the DNA matches it firmly. Only part of the rows carry a size: once, few, many, or a class if the clone is expanded.

j_call d_call v_call clone_size cdr3_nt cdr3_aa
TRBJ1-5 - TRBV6-1 - TGTGCCAGCAGTGAAGCAGGGGCGGGCGATCAGCCCCAGCATTTT CASSEAGAGDQPQHF
TRBJ2-2 - TRBV2 - TGTGCCAGCAGCTCCCTATTAAGGGCCGGGGAGCTGTTTTTT CASSSLLRAGELFF
TRBJ2-2 - TRBV15 - TGTGCCACCAGCAGAGACCCAACCGGGGAGCTGTTTTTT CATSRDPTGELFF
TRBJ2-1 - TRBV25-1 - TGTGCCAGCAGGGTTTACAATGAGCAGTTCTTC CASRVYNEQFF
TRBJ2-3 - TRBV6-5 - TGTGCCAGCAGTTACAAATCCTCAGATACGCAGTATTTT CASSYKSSDTQYF
TRBJ2-2 - TRBV7-2 - TGTGCCAGCAGCCTAAAGCCAGGGGCCGGGGAGCTGTTTTTT CASSLKPGAGELFF
TRBJ2-7 - TRBV12-2 - TGTGCAAGTCGCTCCTTATCGTCCCCTAGAGTAAACTCCTACGAGCAGTACTTC CASRSLSSPRVNSYEQYF
TRBJ2-5 TRBD2 TRBV7-7 few TGTGCTAGCAGCACCGGCGGGGGATCGGTTAAGACCCAGTACTTC CASSTGGGSVKTQYF
TRBJ2-7 - TRBV2 - TGTGCCAGCAGTTTAGACCCCTACGAGCAGTACTTC CASSLDPYEQYF
TRBJ2-1 - TRBV28 - TGTGCCAGCAGTCGACCCGGGACGGCTAGGGAGCAGTTCTTC CASSRPGTAREQFF
TRBJ2-2 - TRBV10-3 - TGTGCCCTGAGTAGGGGGGTCACCGGGGAGCTGTTTTTT CALSRGVTGELFF
TRBJ1-2 - TRBV28 - TGTGCCAGCAGTTTATTCTACAGAAGCTATGGCTACACCTTC CASSLFYRSYGYTF
TRBJ1-1 TRBD1 TRBV6-5 - TGTGCCAGCAGGAAAGACAGGGTGGACACTGAAGCTTTCTTT CASRKDRVDTEAFF
TRBJ1-1 TRBD1 TRBV11-2 - TGTGCCAGCAGCTCTGGGACAGGGCTGAACACTGAAGCTTTCTTT CASSSGTGLNTEAFF
TRBJ1-4 - TRBV7-9 - TGTGCCAGCAGCTTCCAACAGACAGGAGAAAAACTGTTTTTT CASSFQQTGEKLFF
TRBJ2-1 TRBD2 TRBV5-1 few TGCGCCAGCAGCTTTGGACTAGCGGGGCACAATGAGCAGTTCTTC CASSFGLAGHNEQFF
TRBJ2-7 - TRBV19 - TGTGCCAGTAGTTCAGGGGTGAGTCCCTACGAGCAGTACTTC CASSSGVSPYEQYF
TRBJ1-2 - TRBV27 - TGTGCCACCACGACGACGAGAGGGAACTATGGCTACACCTTC CATTTTRGNYGYTF
TRBJ2-1 - TRBV11-2 - TGTGCCAGCAGTTTTTTGACCGATAGGGCGTTCTTC CASSFLTDRAFF
TRBJ1-5 - TRBV29-1 - TGCAGCGTTAGGACGGATACCAATCAGCCCCAGCATTTT CSVRTDTNQPQHF
TRBJ2-2 - TRBV5-1 - TGCGCCAGCAGCGTAACGGGACCAAAGAACACCGGGGAGCTGTTTTTT CASSVTGPKNTGELFF
TRBJ2-3 - TRBV28 few TGTGCCAGTTCGGGGGAAGGCACAGATACGCAGTATTTT CASSGEGTDTQYF
TRBJ1-2 - TRBV2 once TGTGCCAGCAGTGCCTCCCGGGGCGATGGCTACACCTTC CASSASRGDGYTF
TRBJ2-1 TRBD1 TRBV7-2 few TGTGCCAGCAGCTTAGGACAGGGGGCAGGGTACAATGAGCAGTTCTTC CASSLGQGAGYNEQFF
TRBJ1-1 - TRBV9 - TGTGCCAGCAGCGTAGTCACACGCCCGATTGAAGCTTTCTTT CASSVVTRPIEAFF
TRBJ1-1 TRBD1 TRBV11-1 - TGTGCCAGCAGCTTAGGGGACAGGGACAACACTGAAGCTTTCTTT CASSLGDRDNTEAFF
TRBJ2-7 - TRBV10-3 - TGTGCCATCCGAGGCTCGGGGCAGGGGATCGTCGAGCAGTACTTC CAIRGSGQGIVEQYF
TRBJ2-5 TRBD2 TRBV19 - TGTGCCAGTGGAGGGCTAGCGGGAGTAGGGGAGACCCAGTACTTC CASGGLAGVGETQYF
TRBJ2-1 - TRBV13 - TGTGCCAGCAGCCCCCGTGACTCGGCGGGCTCCTACAATGAGCAGTTCTTC CASSPRDSAGSYNEQFF
TRBJ2-7 - TRBV19 - TGTGCCAGTAGTATGACAGGCCACTACGAGCAGTACTTC CASSMTGHYEQYF
TRBJ1-5 TRBD1 TRBV6-5 once TGTGCCAGCCGGGACAGTAGCAATCAGCCCCAGCATTTT CASRDSSNQPQHF
TRBJ2-7 TRBD1 TRBV5-8 - TGTGCCAGCAGCTTGTACGGGACAGGGGGCTACGAGCAGTACTTC CASSLYGTGGYEQYF
TRBJ2-2 - TRBV7-2 once TGTGCCAGCAGCTTATCCCTTTTGGGCAACACCGGGGAGCTGTTTTTT CASSLSLLGNTGELFF
TRBJ2-2 - TRBV11-3 - TGTGCCAGCAGCGGGACACATCCGAACACCGGGGAGCTGTTTTTT CASSGTHPNTGELFF
TRBJ2-2 - TRBV2 - TGTGCCAGCAGCAAAGACAGGACGGGCGGCGGGGAGCTGTTTTTT CASSKDRTGGGELFF
TRBJ1-2 - TRBV28 - TGTGCCAGCAGTTTACAAGGGACACTTTATGGCTACACCTTC CASSLQGTLYGYTF
TRBJ1-2 - TRBV28 - TGTGCCAGCAGTAAAGGACAGAGCTATGGCTACACCTTC CASSKGQSYGYTF
TRBJ2-1 - TRBV5-4 few TGTGCCAGCAGCTTGTTAGGGAGTCCCTACAATGAGCAGTTCTTC CASSLLGSPYNEQFF
TRBJ1-5 - TRBV28 - TGTGCCAGCCACTACCCAGGGGGCAATCAGCCCCAGCATTTT CASHYPGGNQPQHF
TRBJ2-1 TRBD2 TRBV28 - TGTGCCAGCAGTTTTTTCGCTAGCGGGAGAAACCATGAGCAGTTCTTC CASSFFASGRNHEQFF
TRBJ2-1 - TRBV6-5 - TGTGCCAGCGGTTTTCGAACTAGCAATGAGCAGTTCTTC CASGFRTSNEQFF
TRBJ1-2 TRBD1 TRBV7-9 - TGTGCCAGCAGCCTTCCCTACAGGGGAGGAAACTATGGCTACACCTTC CASSLPYRGGNYGYTF
TRBJ2-7 - TRBV2 - TGTGCCAGCAGGGGACGGAACTACGAGCAGTACTTC CASRGRNYEQYF
TRBJ2-4 TRBD1 TRBV19 few TGTGCCACCCGCCGGACAGGGGCTGACGACATTCAGTACTTC CATRRTGADDIQYF
TRBJ1-5 TRBD1 TRBV7-8 - TGTGCCAGCCGGAGGGACAGCAAGCGGCCCCAGCATTTT CASRRDSKRPQHF
TRBJ2-1 - TRBV5-8 - TGTGCCAGCAGCCCGCTCAATGAGCAGTTCTTC CASSPLNEQFF